This T cell receptor beta chain appears in the sequencing data of a study of blood T cells in healthy people across ages. The CDR3 is 15 residues long. Germline CDR1 is SGHTA and CDR2 is FQGNSA. V dropped 8 bases and J dropped 9; count of bases not matched to a gene: 16. Using a J-beta primer mix together with a sample-barcoded 5' primer, a second PCR was run for about 6 to 11 cycles. TCRdb analysed the 5' RACE reads with MiXCR anew, one entry per CDR3 protein. The table lists 600,000 or so distinct CDR3 sequences, 40% to 55% of them singletons. Sequencing input: blood. The rearrangement joins TRBV7-2 to TRBJ2-1; 7 bases line up with TRBD2. The source of this sequence is a man aged 80 or over in good health. CDR3 coding DNA: TGTGCCAGCCGCGCAGCGGGAAAACCAGGAAGTGAGCAGTTCTTC. Translating gives CASRAAGKPGSEQFF.